This T cell receptor beta chain was identified in a study of cytomegalovirus exposure and HLA in healthy donors. Germline V lookup: CDR1 SGDLS, CDR2 YYNGEE. The CDR3 is 13 residues long. V shed 0 bases and J shed 6 bases, with 6 bases lying between them. Profiling relied on immunoSEQ multiplex PCR, and the TCRdb table lists in-frame clones only, not all of them. The sample lists approximately 190,000 clones, 84% occurring once. The rearrangement links TRBV9 to TRBJ2-2; D is unresolved. Sequencing was performed on PBMCs. The TCR originated in a man aged 18 to 35 in good health and CMV-seropositive. Written as DNA, the CDR3 is TGTGCCAGCAGCGTAGACCGGTCCGGGGAGCTGTTTTTT. Translation gives CASSVDRSGELFF.